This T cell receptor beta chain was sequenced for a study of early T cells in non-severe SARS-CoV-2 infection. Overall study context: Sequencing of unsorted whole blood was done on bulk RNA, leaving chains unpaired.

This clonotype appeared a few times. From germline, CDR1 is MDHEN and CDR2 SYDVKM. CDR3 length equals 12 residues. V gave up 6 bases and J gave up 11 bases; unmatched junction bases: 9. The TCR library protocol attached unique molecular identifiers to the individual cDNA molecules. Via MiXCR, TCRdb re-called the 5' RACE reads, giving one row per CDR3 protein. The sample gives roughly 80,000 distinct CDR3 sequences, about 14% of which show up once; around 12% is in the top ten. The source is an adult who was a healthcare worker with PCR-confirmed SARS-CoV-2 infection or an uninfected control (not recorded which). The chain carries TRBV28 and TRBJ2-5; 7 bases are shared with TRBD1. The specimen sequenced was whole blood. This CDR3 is CASSGTAGNQYF. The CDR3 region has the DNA TGTGCCAGCAGCGGGACAGCCGGAAATCAGTACTTC.